Listed below are T cell receptor beta chains from one sample, sequenced in a study of post-analysis software for immune sequencing data. TCRdb independently ran MiXCR on the PCR reads; one entry per CDR3 protein. The sample has 450,000 to 650,000 distinct CDR3 sequences, about 44% seen once. The sample comprised blood. The receptors shown here come from a girl under 18 with multiple sclerosis. CDR3s include the opening cysteine and the closing phenylalanine or tryptophan. The D gene is left open where the match is weak. The listing skips clone size in some rows; elsewhere it reads once, few, many or a size class.

size: NA
J: TRBJ2-3
V: TRBV20-1
D: NA
length: 16
CDR3: CSARDCLDPRSDTQYF
DNA: TGCAGTGCTAGAGATTGTTTGGACCCACGATCCGATACGCAGTATTTT

size: few
J: TRBJ1-1
V: TRBV5-1
D: TRBD1
length: 14
CDR3: CASSFRGLGTEAFF
DNA: TGCGCCAGCAGCTTCAGGGGGCTCGGGACTGAAGCTTTCTTT

size: few
J: TRBJ2-5
V: TRBV10-3
D: NA
length: 13
CDR3: CAIAEQGKETQYF
DNA: TGTGCCATCGCTGAGCAGGGGAAAGAGACCCAGTACTTC

size: NA
J: TRBJ2-7
V: TRBV29-1
D: TRBD1
length: 17
CDR3: CSVEVDSRDRGSYEQYF
DNA: TGCAGCGTTGAAGTCGACTCCCGGGACAGGGGCTCCTACGAGCAGTACTTC

size: few
J: TRBJ2-5
V: TRBV7-2
D: TRBD2
length: 17
CDR3: CASSLALRGGARETQYF
DNA: TGTGCCAGCAGCTTAGCCCTCCGCGGGGGGGCGCGAGAGACCCAGTACTTC

size: few
J: TRBJ2-3
V: TRBV12-3/TRBV12-4
D: NA
length: 13
CDR3: CASSLSLGDTQYF
DNA: TGTGCCAGCAGTTTATCGCTCGGAGATACGCAGTATTTT

size: NA
J: TRBJ1-4
V: TRBV5-1
D: NA
length: 13
CDR3: CASSSGLNEKLFF
DNA: TGCGCCAGCAGCTCGGGCCTTAATGAAAAACTGTTTTTT

size: NA
J: TRBJ2-7
V: TRBV5-1
D: TRBD2
length: 17
CDR3: CASSLTIKAGGPYEQYF
DNA: TGCGCCAGCAGCCTGACAATAAAAGCGGGAGGGCCCTACGAGCAGTACTTC

size: NA
J: TRBJ2-7
V: TRBV7-6
D: TRBD2
length: 15
CDR3: CASSPPSGGSYEQYF
DNA: TGTGCCAGCAGTCCTCCTAGCGGGGGCTCCTACGAGCAGTACTTC

size: NA
J: TRBJ2-5
V: TRBV12-3/TRBV12-4
D: TRBD2
length: 14
CDR3: CASTPAGYGETQYF
DNA: TGTGCCAGCACCCCAGCGGGATATGGAGAGACCCAGTACTTC